Each of the 29 T cell receptor beta chains below was sequenced from the same sample in a study of T cell responses to AZD1222 COVID-19 vaccine. The protocol was immunoSEQ multiplex PCR, while the TCRdb copy is restricted to in-frame clones and leaves out a portion. The repertoire includes 140,000 to 150,000 clones, roughly 85% of them detected once, and less than 9.5% sits in the top ten. Sample: peripheral blood, taken on day 0 of AZD1222 vaccination. Receptor source: an adult in good health.

This clone came up once. The rearrangement joins TRBV6-6 to TRBJ1-1, with TRBD1 matching 8 bases. There are 14 residues in the CDR3. Germline V lookup: CDR1 MNHNY, CDR2 SVGAGI (reference sequence). The J segment lost 4 bases and the V segment lost 5 bases, leaving 6 bases of the junction unmatched. As DNA, the CDR3 is TGTGCCAGCAGTCGGACAGGGTCGGGCACTGAAGCTTTCTTT. This gives the protein CASSRTGSGTEAFF.

The chain combines TRBV4-2 with TRBJ1-4; 9 bases map to TRBD1. Germline trimming cut 1 base from V and 5 bases from J; bases unmatched to any gene: 5. The length of the CDR3 is 16 residues. Germline loops: CDR1 LGHNA, CDR2 YNFKEQ. This chain's CDR3 is CASSQGWTGENEKLFF. The CDR3 coding sequence is TGTGCCAGCAGCCAAGGCTGGACAGGGGAGAATGAAAAACTGTTTTTT.

This chain uses TRBV7-2 with TRBJ1-3; TRBD1 matches 9 bases. Germline CDR1 is SGHTA and CDR2 is FQGNSA. The trim removed 2 bases at V and 3 bases at J, leaving 5 bases unmatched. The length of the CDR3 is 16 residues. CDR3 region: CASSLLQGAIGNTIYF. In nucleotides, the CDR3 is TGTGCCAGCAGCTTACTACAGGGGGCAATTGGAAACACCATATATTTT.

A single count supports this clone. At one end the junction does not follow the germline gene, possibly because of a read error. The gene calls are TRBV25-1 and TRBJ1-3; D gene uncertain. The CDR3 is 12 amino acids. The V gene's germline CDR1 is MGHDK and CDR2 SYGVNS. CDR3 DNA: TGTGCCAGCAGTGTGACTGGGAACACCATATATTTT. Translating it yields CASSVTGNTIYF.

The chain carries TRBV6-6 and TRBJ1-1; 9 positions match TRBD1. J lost 5 bases, V lost 6 bases, and 7 bases had no gene match. The CDR3 is 14 amino acids. Germline V CDR1 and CDR2: MNHNY, SVGAGI (reference sequence). CDR3 residues: CASRDRGMWTEAFF. The CDR3 coding sequence is TGTGCCAGCAGGGACAGGGGTATGTGGACTGAAGCTTTCTTT.

This clone has a single count. J is TRBJ2-7 and V is TRBV29-1; D might be TRBD1 (6 bases). The CDR3 has 14 residues. The germline V gene encodes CDR1 SQVTM and CDR2 ANQGSEA. Trimming removed 7 bases from V and 6 bases from J, with 22 bases in between. Written as DNA, the CDR3 is TGCAGCGCAGCCCACCCTCGTCTAGGGGGCGAGCAGTACTTC. Translated: CSAAHPRLGGEQYF.

The V gene is TRBV30, the J gene TRBJ1-1, with D perhaps matching TRBD1 (6 bases). CDR3 size: 12 residues. Germline V gene lookup returns CDR1 GTSNPN and CDR2 SVGIG (reference sequence). The V gene lost 3 bases and the J gene lost 7 bases, with 12 bases spanning the gap. The CDR3 DNA reads as TGTGCCTGGAGGGGGGGGCAGTATGAAGCTTTCTTT. Amino acids: CAWRGGQYEAFF. Based on the CDR3 plus reference TRBV30 and TRBJ1-1, the full variable domain is SQTIHQWPATLVQPVGSPLSLECTVEGTSNPNLYWYRQAAGRGLQLLFYSVGIGQISSEVPQNLSASRPQDRQFILSSKKLLLSDSGFYLCAWRGGQYEAFFGQGTRLTVV.

The chain employs TRBV25-1 and TRBJ2-7; maybe TRBD1 (6 bases). Germline V gene sequence: CDR1 MGHDK, CDR2 SYGVNS. This CDR3 is 12 amino acids long. V was pared by 8 bases and J by 3 bases, with 11 bases between. DNA of the CDR3: TGTGCCAGCGGGGGCCTCAGCTACGAGCAGTACTTC. It translates to CASGGLSYEQYF.

The chain couples TRBV19 to TRBJ2-7; perhaps D is TRBD1 or TRBD2 (5 bases each). CDR1 LNHDA and CDR2 SQIVND come from the germline V gene (reference sequence). Trimming shortened V by 7 bases and J by 6 bases, and 19 bases separated the two germline ends. There are 14 residues in the CDR3. CDR3 in amino acids: CASNRDPRGGEQYF. CDR3 bases: TGTGCCAGTAATCGGGACCCTCGGGGTGGCGAGCAGTACTTC.

The V call is TRBV7-7, the J call TRBJ2-1; 9 nucleotides align to TRBD1. CDR1 and CDR2 from the germline V gene are SSHAT and FNYEAQ (reference sequence). The CDR3 spans 14 residues. CDR3: CASRPWDRDDEQFF. The CDR3 DNA is TGTGCTAGTAGACCGTGGGACAGGGATGATGAGCAGTTCTTC.

This sequence joins TRBV7-8 and TRBJ2-1; D might be TRBD2 (6 bases). CDR1 is SGHVS and CDR2 is FQNEAQ in the germline V gene. The ends were cut back, 0 bases at V and 7 bases at J, with 13 bases in the middle. The CDR3 runs to 15 residues. CDR3 residues: CASSLAGGNRNEQFF. CDR3 nucleotides: TGTGCCAGCAGCTTAGCCGGGGGTAATAGGAATGAGCAGTTCTTC.

This chain connects TRBV4-1 to TRBJ2-7; no definite D call. V lost 1 base and J 0 bases, leaving 10 bases between the germline ends. This CDR3 comprises 15 residues. Germline-derived CDR1 and CDR2 are MGHRA and YSYEKL. In DNA form, the CDR3 reads TGCGCCAGCAGCCAAGTCGGGTACCCCTCCTACGAGCAGTACTTC. Amino acid sequence: CASSQVGYPSYEQYF.

The CDR3 DNA reads TGCAGTGCTAGTTGGGGCGGGGAAGATACGCAGTATTTT. Protein: CSASWGGEDTQYF. The V call is TRBV20-1, the J call TRBJ2-3, with D possibly being TRBD2 (6 bases). The CDR3 has 13 amino acids. The germline CDR1 and CDR2 sequences are DFQATT and SNEGSKA (reference sequence). V was pared by 3 bases and J by 5 bases, with 12 bases between.

J is TRBJ1-1 and V is TRBV7-2; no clear D gene. CDR1 and CDR2 (germline): SGHTA, FQGNSA. CDR3 length: 13 residues. Trimming shortened V by 6 bases and J by 5 bases, and 13 bases separated the two germline ends. Here the CDR3 reads CASSTRVRTEAFF. The CDR3 DNA follows: TGTGCCAGCAGTACACGGGTGAGGACTGAAGCTTTCTTT.

The rearrangement links TRBV28 to TRBJ2-3; weak D call: TRBD2 (5 bases). Deletions cut 2 bases from V and 4 bases from J, with 16 bases between. There are 16 residues in the CDR3. Germline CDR1 is MDHEN and CDR2 is SYDVKM. CDR3 region: CASSLLGPGESDTQYF. CDR3 DNA: TGTGCCAGCAGTTTACTTGGTCCCGGGGAATCAGATACGCAGTATTTT.

The rearrangement uses TRBV30 and TRBJ1-6, with D maybe TRBD1 (5 bases). In germline, CDR1 is GTSNPN, CDR2 SVGIG (reference sequence). V shed 2 bases and J shed 5 bases, with 16 bases lying between them. The CDR3 covers 16 residues. CDR3 coding DNA: TGTGCCTGGAGTAGGCAGGGAAGGGGCCATAATTCACCCCTCCACTTT. Protein product: CAWSRQGRGHNSPLHF. The full variable domain, its missing parts supplied by reference TRBV30 and TRBJ1-6, is SQTIHQWPATLVQPVGSPLSLECTVEGTSNPNLYWYRQAAGRGLQLLFYSVGIGQISSEVPQNLSASRPQDRQFILSSKKLLLSDSGFYLCAWSRQGRGHNSPLHFGNGTRLTVT.

The chain combines TRBV6-6 with TRBJ2-7, with D possibly TRBD1 on 6 matching bases. V lost 2 bases and J lost 2, with 10 bases in between. CDR3 length equals 14 residues. Germline lookup yields CDR1 MNHNY and CDR2 SVGAGI (reference sequence). The CDR3 is CASSYGTLTYEQYF. DNA for the CDR3: TGTGCCAGCAGTTACGGGACACTAACCTACGAGCAGTACTTC.

The V call is TRBV29-1, the J call TRBJ2-2; TRBD1 or TRBD2 may be the D gene (7 bases each). Germline loops: CDR1 SQVTM, CDR2 ANQGSEA. V lost 3 bases and J lost 6, with 20 bases in between. The CDR3 has 16 amino acids. The DNA of the CDR3 is TGCAGCGTTGACGGGGGGACGACAGGGCACGCCGGGGAGCTGTTTTTT. As protein: CSVDGGTTGHAGELFF.

J is TRBJ2-3 and V is TRBV9; no clear D gene. The germline V gene has CDR1 SGDLS and CDR2 YYNGEE. CDR3 size: 13 residues. V lost 3 bases and J lost 6, with 11 bases in between. In nucleotides, the CDR3 is TGTGCCAGCAGCGCCCACCAGCCGGATACGCAGTATTTT. The encoded protein is CASSAHQPDTQYF.

This chain links TRBV19 with TRBJ1-6; D not certain. V lost 7 bases and J 7 bases, leaving 11 bases between the germline ends. Germline CDR1 is LNHDA and CDR2 is SQIVND (reference sequence). This CDR3 region has 13 residues. The CDR3 region has the DNA TGTGCCAGTAATCAGATGGGAAATTCACCCCTCCACTTT. This sequence encodes CASNQMGNSPLHF.

The chain is built from TRBV7-9 and TRBJ1-2; 11 nucleotides agree with TRBD1. Trimming removed 8 bases from V and 4 bases from J; junction bases left unmatched: 6. CDR3 length: 14 residues. Germline-derived CDR1 and CDR2 are SEHNR and FQNEAQ (reference sequence). The CDR3 sequence: CASRDRGDPYGYTF. The CDR3 region has the DNA TGTGCCAGCCGGGACAGGGGGGATCCCTATGGCTACACCTTC.

The chain has TRBV9 and TRBJ2-5; D uncertain. The CDR3 covers 11 residues. V dropped 4 bases and J dropped 7 bases, with 8 bases sitting between them. The germline CDR1 and CDR2 sequences are SGDLS and YYNGEE. Here the CDR3 DNA reads TGTGCCAGCAGCTCCACCGGGACCCAGTACTTC. This codes for CASSSTGTQYF.

The V and J genes are TRBV25-1 and TRBJ1-1; 7 positions match TRBD1. The germline CDR1 and CDR2 sequences are MGHDK and SYGVNS. There are 14 residues in the CDR3. The V and J ends lost 7 bases and 2 bases, in that order; junction bases with no gene match: 7. The CDR3 sequence: CASKEGALNTEAFF. The CDR3 nucleotides are TGTGCCAGCAAAGAGGGGGCGCTTAACACTGAAGCTTTCTTT.

The rearrangement links TRBV19 to TRBJ1-1, with D maybe TRBD1 (6 bases). V dropped 5 bases and J dropped 10 bases, with 14 bases sitting between them. This CDR3 comprises 12 residues. From germline, CDR1 is LNHDA and CDR2 SQIVND (reference sequence). CDR3 coding DNA: TGTGCCAGTAGTCAAAGGGGAGGGGGAGCTTTCTTT. This codes for CASSQRGGGAFF.

J is TRBJ2-7 and V is TRBV5-6; no clear D. V lost 4 bases and J lost 2, with 13 bases in between. The CDR3 length is 14 residues. Germline V gene sequence: CDR1 SGHDT, CDR2 YYEEEE. CDR3 region: CASSPKPNPYEQYF. In nucleotides, the CDR3 is TGTGCCAGCAGCCCGAAGCCTAATCCCTACGAGCAGTACTTC.

The chain employs TRBV2 and TRBJ2-5, with unresolved D. CDR1 SNHLY and CDR2 FYNNEI come from the germline V gene. Between the trimmed V and J ends, which lost 5 bases and 5 bases, there was a span of 6 bases. The CDR3 is made up of 11 amino acids. This CDR3 reads CASSTRETQYF. The DNA of the CDR3 is TGTGCCAGCAGTACAAGGGAGACCCAGTACTTC. The full variable domain, in which reference TRBV2 and TRBJ2-5 provide the parts outside the CDR3, is EPEVTQTPSHQVTQMGQEVILRCVPISNHLYFYWYRQILGQKVEFLVSFYNNEISEKSEIFDDQFSVERPDGSNFTLKIRSTKLEDSAMYFCASSTRETQYFGPGTRLLVL.

Points on this clone: Other DNA sequences in this specimen translate into the identical CDR3. The chain links TRBV2 to TRBJ1-1, with TRBD1 matching 8 bases. Germline lookup yields CDR1 SNHLY and CDR2 FYNNEI. The CDR3 sequence is 14 residues long. Trimming cost V 4 bases and J 1 base; bases outside gene matches: 2. CDR3 DNA: TGTGCCAGCAGTGTTCAGGGGGCGAACACTGAAGCTTTCTTT. It encodes CASSVQGANTEAFF.

The chain recombines TRBV29-1 with TRBJ2-3, with 16 bases identical to TRBD2. The germline V gene has CDR1 SQVTM and CDR2 ANQGSEA. The CDR3 has 17 residues. J was trimmed by 0 bases and V by 7 bases; bases with no gene match: 7. DNA of the CDR3: TGCAGCGCGATGGGACTAGCGGGGGGGCCGAGCACAGATACGCAGTATTTT. Protein sequence: CSAMGLAGGPSTDTQYF.

V and J are TRBV14 and TRBJ2-1, with TRBD2 matching over 8 bases. Trimming at V came to 4 bases and at J to 0 bases, leaving 2 bases not matched to a gene. Germline CDR1 and CDR2: SGHDN and FVKESK. The CDR3 spans 15 residues. DNA for the CDR3: TGTGCCAGCAGCCGCGGGAGGAGCTCCTACAATGAGCAGTTCTTC. It translates to CASSRGRSSYNEQFF.